What follows is one T cell receptor beta chain and its context. This sample stems from a study of blood T cells in healthy people across ages. Trimming took 5 bases from V and 11 from J, leaving 19 bases between them. Germline V gene data show CDR1 as SGHTA and CDR2 as FQGNSA. This CDR3 has 15 amino acids. Combining a sample-barcoded 5' primer with a J-beta primer mix, a second PCR ran for roughly 7 to 12 cycles. TCRdb re-derived calls from the 5' RACE reads in MiXCR, one entry per CDR3 protein. The sample holds about 570,000 distinct CDR3 sequences, 27% seen once. The TCR originated in a woman aged 70-85 years in good health. V and J are TRBV7-2 and TRBJ1-6, with D possibly matching TRBD1 (5 bases). Source material: blood. The CDR3: CASSNRDALGTPLHF. The CDR3 nucleotides read TGTGCCAGCAGCAACCGGGACGCCTTAGGGACACCCCTCCACTTT. Full variable domain (rest looked up from reference TRBV7-2 and TRBJ1-6): GAGVSQSPSNKVTEKGKDVELRCDPISGHTALYWYRQSLGQGLEFLIYFQGNSAPDKSGLPSDRFSAERTGGSVSTLTIQRTQQEDSAVYLCASSNRDALGTPLHFGNGTRLTVT.